These 10 T cell receptor beta chains were all obtained from the same sample, sequenced in a study of blood T cell repertoires in COVID-19. Assay used: immunoSEQ multiplex PCR; TCRdb lists only in-frame clones, some missing. The table has about 40,000 clones, roughly three quarters seen once; the top ten hold roughly 30%. The sequencing sample was made of peripheral blood. These receptors came from a woman older than 75 with acute or convalescent COVID-19.

This chain uses TRBV19 with TRBJ1-1, with D possibly TRBD1 on 5 matching bases. Trimming removed 8 bases at V and 1 base at J, with 11 bases between. The germline V gene encodes CDR1 LNHDA and CDR2 SQIVND (reference sequence). The CDR3 length is 13 residues. CDR3 amino acids: CASRPQENTEAFF. DNA for the CDR3: TGTGCCAGTCGGCCACAGGAGAACACTGAAGCTTTCTTT.

This rearrangement joins TRBV6-5 to TRBJ2-7, with TRBD1 matching 8 bases. The CDR3 runs to 14 residues. Germline CDR1 is MNHEY and CDR2 is SVGAGI. Unmatched junction bases numbered 9, after V lost 6 bases and J lost 5 bases. The CDR3 reads CASRLDRGNNEQYF. In nucleotides, the CDR3 is TGTGCCAGCAGGCTTGACAGGGGTAACAACGAGCAGTACTTC.

This clone has a single count. The rearrangement uses TRBV19 and TRBJ2-7; 10 positions match TRBD2. J lost 2 bases, V lost 5 bases, and 9 bases had no gene match. The CDR3 runs to 16 residues. From germline, CDR1 is LNHDA and CDR2 SQIVND (reference sequence). CDR3: CASSASTSGSPYEQYF. In DNA form, the CDR3 reads TGTGCCAGTAGTGCCTCGACTAGCGGGTCTCCCTACGAGCAGTACTTC.

The genes are TRBV4-2 and TRBJ2-3; D is perhaps TRBD1 (6 bases). Trimming removed 1 base at V and 6 bases at J, with 20 bases between. Germline V CDR1 and CDR2: LGHNA, YNFKEQ. The CDR3 length is 17 residues. As DNA, the CDR3 is TGTGCCAGCAGCCAAGTGGGGGTGAGGGAGCAGGGGGATACGCAGTATTTT. Its protein product is CASSQVGVREQGDTQYF.

The chain links TRBV20-1 to TRBJ2-7; 7 nucleotides align to TRBD1. Germline V gene lookup returns CDR1 DFQATT and CDR2 SNEGSKA (reference sequence). This CDR3 has 11 amino acids. V trimming: 5 bases; J trimming: 9 bases; junction bases outside the gene matches: 7. This CDR3 reads CSAPAAGGQYF. Here the CDR3 DNA reads TGCAGTGCTCCGGCCGCAGGGGGGCAGTACTTC.

The chain has TRBV7-2 and TRBJ2-7; 7 bases line up with TRBD2. With V trimmed by 0 bases and J by 13 bases, 6 bases remained unmatched. The germline V gene encodes CDR1 SGHTA and CDR2 FQGNSA. The CDR3 has 12 residues. CDR3 sequence reads: CASSLASLAAYF. CDR3 in DNA: TGTGCCAGCAGCTTAGCGAGTCTAGCGGCTTACTTC.

This clone was picked up a small number of times. This sequence joins TRBV5-4 and TRBJ2-3, with 10 nucleotides matching TRBD2. V lost 3 bases to trimming and J lost 6 bases; unmatched junction nucleotides: 4. The CDR3 is made up of 14 amino acids. The germline gives CDR1 SGHNT, CDR2 YYREEE (reference sequence). CDR3 region: CASSSSGSADTQYF. The CDR3 DNA is TGTGCCAGCAGCTCTAGCGGGAGCGCGGATACGCAGTATTTT.

The CDR3 DNA reads as TGTGCCAGCAGTTCCGGACTAGCGGGAGGAAAGGAGCAGTTCTTC. This codes for CASSSGLAGGKEQFF. This chain connects TRBV7-8 to TRBJ2-1; TRBD2 agrees at 14 bases. This CDR3 has 15 residues. J was trimmed by 10 bases and V by 6 bases; bases with no gene match: 8. Per the germline V gene, CDR1 is SGHVS and CDR2 is FQNEAQ.

The chain combines TRBV5-5 with TRBJ2-7, with 11 bases that match TRBD2. The CDR3 has 15 residues. Unmatched junction bases numbered 7, after V lost 6 bases and J lost 2 bases. CDR1 and CDR2 (germline): SGHKS, YYEKEE (reference sequence). The CDR3: CASKVAGGSAYEQYF. CDR3 DNA: TGTGCCAGCAAGGTAGCGGGAGGGTCGGCCTACGAGCAGTACTTC.

The chain links TRBV18 to TRBJ1-1; D may be TRBD1 (6 bases). This CDR3 spans 15 amino acids. Looked up from germline, CDR1 is KGHSH and CDR2 is LQKENI. Trimming removed 8 bases at V and 4 bases at J, with 20 bases between. The CDR3, as DNA: TGTGCCAGCACGAACCAGGGGATAGGTTTCACTGAAGCTTTCTTT. This translates into CASTNQGIGFTEAFF.